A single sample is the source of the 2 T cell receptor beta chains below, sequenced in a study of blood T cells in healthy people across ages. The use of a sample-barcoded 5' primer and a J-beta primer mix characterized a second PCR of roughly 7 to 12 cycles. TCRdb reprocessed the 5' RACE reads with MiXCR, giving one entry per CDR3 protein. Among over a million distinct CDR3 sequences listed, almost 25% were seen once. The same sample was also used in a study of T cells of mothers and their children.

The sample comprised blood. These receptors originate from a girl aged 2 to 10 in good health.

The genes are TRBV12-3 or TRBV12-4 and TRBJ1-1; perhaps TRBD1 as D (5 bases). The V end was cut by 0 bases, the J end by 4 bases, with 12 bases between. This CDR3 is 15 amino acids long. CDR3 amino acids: CASSLAGTSTTEAFF. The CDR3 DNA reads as TGTGCCAGCAGTTTAGCCGGGACTTCGACCACTGAAGCTTTCTTT.

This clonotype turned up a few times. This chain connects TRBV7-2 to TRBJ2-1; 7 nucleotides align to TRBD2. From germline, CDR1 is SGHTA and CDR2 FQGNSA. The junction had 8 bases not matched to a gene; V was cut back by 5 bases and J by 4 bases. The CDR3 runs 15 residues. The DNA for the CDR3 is TGTGCCAGCAGCCCTATGCAGGGACTATACAATGAGCAGTTCTTC. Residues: CASSPMQGLYNEQFF.